Each of the 4 T cell receptor beta chains below was sequenced from the same sample in a study of T cells in Graves' hyperthyroidism and ophthalmopathy. Researchers amplified the TCR beta CDR3 regions from RNA transcripts. The study used the HTBI primer set for a first-round RT-PCR of the TCR CDR3. TCRdb processed the multiplex PCR reads anew with MiXCR; each CDR3 protein has one entry. In the table there are 410,000 or so distinct CDR3 sequences, roughly 14% of which are singletons. The sequenced sample consisted of blood. All receptors come from a man between 18 and 35 years old with Graves' ophthalmopathy.

This clonotype has at least ten counts. V usage is TRBV30 and J usage is TRBJ2-7; unclear D gene. The CDR3 sequence is 13 residues long. Trimming shortened V by 3 bases and J by 5 bases, and 14 bases separated the two germline ends. Looked up from germline, CDR1 is GTSNPN and CDR2 is SVGIG (reference sequence). CDR3 sequence reads: CAWSTNPANEQYF. CDR3 DNA sequence: TGTGCCTGGAGCACAAATCCAGCAAACGAGCAGTACTTC.

The J gene is TRBJ2-2, the V gene TRBV7-9; 8 positions match TRBD1. The V segment lost 6 bases and the J segment 1 base; nucleotides outside the gene matches: 10. CDR1 and CDR2 from the germline V gene are SEHNR and FQNEAQ (reference sequence). This CDR3 has 17 residues. DNA of the CDR3: TGTGCCAGCAGATCCGGAAGACAGGGGAGGAACACCGGGGAGCTGTTTTTT. It specifies CASRSGRQGRNTGELFF.

The rearrangement uses TRBV20-1 and TRBJ1-1; TRBD1 is a possible D gene (5 bases). Between the trimmed V and J ends, which lost 2 bases and 3 bases, there was a span of 16 bases. CDR1 is DFQATT, CDR2 SNEGSKA, per germline (reference sequence). The CDR3 length is 15 residues. The chain's CDR3 is CSARPRGGGDTEAFF. The CDR3 nucleotides are TGCAGTGCTAGACCCCGGGGGGGAGGAGACACTGAAGCTTTCTTT.

This clonotype was seen ten or more times. The chain carries TRBV4-1 and TRBJ1-2; D possibly corresponds to TRBD1 (6 bases). The V gene lost 5 bases and the J gene lost 2 bases, with 12 bases spanning the gap. CDR1 is MGHRA and CDR2 is YSYEKL in the germline V gene. CDR3 length: 14 amino acids. CDR3 amino acids: CASSTQGRNYGYTF. CDR3 in DNA: TGCGCCAGCAGCACCCAGGGGAGGAACTATGGCTACACCTTC.